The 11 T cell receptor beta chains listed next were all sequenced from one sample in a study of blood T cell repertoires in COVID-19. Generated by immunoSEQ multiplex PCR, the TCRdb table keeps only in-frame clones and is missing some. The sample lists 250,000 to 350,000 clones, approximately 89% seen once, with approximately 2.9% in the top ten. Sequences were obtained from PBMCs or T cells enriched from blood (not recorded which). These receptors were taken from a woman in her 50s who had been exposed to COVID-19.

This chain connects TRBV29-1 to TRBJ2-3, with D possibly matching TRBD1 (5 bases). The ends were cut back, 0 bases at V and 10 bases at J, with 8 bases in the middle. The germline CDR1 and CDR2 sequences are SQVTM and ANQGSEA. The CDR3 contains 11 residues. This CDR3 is CSVEDSRAQYF. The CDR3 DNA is TGCAGCGTTGAAGATAGCAGGGCGCAGTATTTT.

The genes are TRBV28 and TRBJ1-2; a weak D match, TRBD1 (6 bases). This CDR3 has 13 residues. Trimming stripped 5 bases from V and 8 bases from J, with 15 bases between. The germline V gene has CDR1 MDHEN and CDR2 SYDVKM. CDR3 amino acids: CASSSNRVRGYTF. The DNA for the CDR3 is TGTGCCAGCAGTAGTAACAGGGTTCGCGGCTACACCTTC.

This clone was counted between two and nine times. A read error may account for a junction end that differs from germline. This chain's CDR3 is CASSLGSRGQNF. CDR3 sequence (DNA): TGTGCCAGCAGCTTAGGTTCGAGGGGGCAGAACTTC. This chain connects TRBV5-6 to TRBJ2-5; 7 bases line up with TRBD1. Germline V gives CDR1 SGHDT, CDR2 YYEEEE. This CDR3 is 12 amino acids long.

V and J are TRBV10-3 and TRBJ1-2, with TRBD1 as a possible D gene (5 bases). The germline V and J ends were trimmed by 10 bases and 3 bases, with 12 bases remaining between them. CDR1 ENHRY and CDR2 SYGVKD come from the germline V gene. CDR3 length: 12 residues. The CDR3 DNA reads TGTGCCACTCCGGGGGTATACTATGGCTACACCTTC. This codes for CATPGVYYGYTF.

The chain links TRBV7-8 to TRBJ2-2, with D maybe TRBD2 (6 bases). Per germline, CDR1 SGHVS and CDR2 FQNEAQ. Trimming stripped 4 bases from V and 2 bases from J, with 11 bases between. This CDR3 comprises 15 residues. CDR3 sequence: CASSSTGTNTGELFF. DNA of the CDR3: TGTGCCAGCAGCTCGACCGGGACTAACACCGGGGAGCTGTTTTTT.

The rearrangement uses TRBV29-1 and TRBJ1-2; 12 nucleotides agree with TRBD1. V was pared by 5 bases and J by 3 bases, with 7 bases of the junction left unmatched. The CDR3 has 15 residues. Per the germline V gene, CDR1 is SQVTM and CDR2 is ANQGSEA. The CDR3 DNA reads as TGCAGCGTTACGGGACAGGGGGCATCTGACTATGGCTACACCTTC. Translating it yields CSVTGQGASDYGYTF.

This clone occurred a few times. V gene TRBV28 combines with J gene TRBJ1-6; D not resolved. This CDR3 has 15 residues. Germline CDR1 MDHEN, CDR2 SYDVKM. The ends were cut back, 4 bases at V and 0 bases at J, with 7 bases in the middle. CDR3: CASSSGSSYNSPLHF. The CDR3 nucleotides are TGTGCCAGCAGTTCGGGAAGCTCCTATAATTCACCCCTCCACTTT.

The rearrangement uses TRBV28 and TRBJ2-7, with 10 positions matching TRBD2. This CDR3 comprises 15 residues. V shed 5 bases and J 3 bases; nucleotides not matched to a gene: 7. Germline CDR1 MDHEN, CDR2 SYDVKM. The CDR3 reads CASSPYSGGNYEQYF. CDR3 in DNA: TGTGCCAGCAGTCCCTATAGCGGGGGGAACTACGAGCAGTACTTC. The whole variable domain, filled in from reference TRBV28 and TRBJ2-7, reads DVKVTQSSRYLVKRTGEKVFLECVQDMDHENMFWYRQDPGLGLRLIYFSYDVKMKEKGDIPEGYSVSREKKERFSLILESASTNQTSMYLCASSPYSGGNYEQYFGPGTRLTVT.

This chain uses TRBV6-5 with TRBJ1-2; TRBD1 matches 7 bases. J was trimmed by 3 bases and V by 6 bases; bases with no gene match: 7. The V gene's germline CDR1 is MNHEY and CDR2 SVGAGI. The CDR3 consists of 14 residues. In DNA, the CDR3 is TGTGCCAGCAGAGAGACAGGGAGGTACTATGGCTACACCTTC. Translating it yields CASRETGRYYGYTF.

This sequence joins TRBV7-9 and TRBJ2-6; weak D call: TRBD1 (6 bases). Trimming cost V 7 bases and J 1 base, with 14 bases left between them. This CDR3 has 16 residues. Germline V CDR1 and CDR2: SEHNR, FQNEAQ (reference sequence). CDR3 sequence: CASIEEGGSGANVLTF. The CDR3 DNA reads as TGTGCCAGCATCGAAGAAGGGGGATCTGGGGCCAACGTCCTGACTTTC.

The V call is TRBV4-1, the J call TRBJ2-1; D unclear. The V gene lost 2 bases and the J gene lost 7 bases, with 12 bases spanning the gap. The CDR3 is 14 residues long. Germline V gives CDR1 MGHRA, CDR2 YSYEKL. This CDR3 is CASSQSHTENEQFF. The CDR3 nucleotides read TGCGCCAGCAGCCAATCCCATACCGAGAATGAGCAGTTCTTC.